These 17 T cell receptor beta chains share one sample of origin, sequenced in a study of T cells expressing NK-cell markers. TCRdb reworked the 5' RACE reads into one entry per CDR3 protein, no DNA. The specimen's table records over 200,000 distinct CDR3 sequences. The specimen was blood T cells: a sorted CD56 or NKG2C T cell subset, CD4+ or CD8+ T cells, or bulk PBMC T cells (not recorded which). Source of these receptors: a man aged 18 to 29 in good health.

The gene calls are TRBV12-3 or TRBV12-4 and TRBJ1-6; the D call from TCRdb, TRBD1, cannot be confirmed without DNA. This CDR3 is built from 15 residues. The chain's CDR3 is CASRAPGHSASPLHF.

The V gene is TRBV20-1, the J gene TRBJ1-1. Per the germline V gene, CDR1 is DFQATT and CDR2 is SNEGSKA (reference sequence). The CDR3 sequence is 14 residues long. The CDR3 spells CSARALDRNTEAFF.

The chain combines TRBV6-2 or TRBV6-3 with TRBJ2-7; TCRdb returns TRBD1, unconfirmable since there is no DNA. Germline CDR1 MNHEY, CDR2 SVGEGT. The CDR3 is made up of 14 amino acids. The CDR3 here is CASTKGGLAYEQYF.

The rearrangement joins TRBV5-6 to TRBJ2-1; TCRdb names TRBD2, which stays unverified in the absence of DNA. This CDR3 has 18 residues. Germline CDR1 and CDR2: SGHDT and YYEEEE. The CDR3 spells CASSLAGLAGVRSNEQFF.

This CDR3 is CASSFAGDEQFF. The rearrangement joins TRBV12-3 or TRBV12-4 to TRBJ2-1. This CDR3 contains 12 residues.

V is TRBV28 and J is TRBJ2-4. Germline CDR1 MDHEN, CDR2 SYDVKM. The CDR3 has 14 residues. The CDR3: CASSLLIAKNIQYF.

V gene TRBV6-5 combines with J gene TRBJ2-3. The CDR3 runs to 14 residues. The germline V gene encodes CDR1 MNHEY and CDR2 SVGAGI. The CDR3 protein is CASSYFQPTDTQYF.

The rearrangement joins TRBV5-6 to TRBJ2-2; TCRdb picks TRBD1, but there is no DNA to check that call. The CDR3 is 14 residues long. Germline V gives CDR1 SGHDT, CDR2 YYEEEE. The CDR3 spells CASSLGQSAGELFF.

The chain carries TRBV12-3 or TRBV12-4 and TRBJ2-7; TCRdb outputs TRBD1, but without DNA this stays unchecked. The CDR3 is 15 residues long. CDR3 amino acids: CASSFRGTSSYEQYF.

This rearrangement joins TRBV7-2 to TRBJ1-2; the D call from TCRdb, TRBD1, cannot be confirmed without DNA. CDR1 is SGHTA, CDR2 FQGNSA, per germline. The CDR3 is made up of 12 amino acids. The CDR3 loop is CASRGADYGYTF.

J is TRBJ1-5 and V is TRBV19; with no DNA, the TCRdb D assignment of TRBD1 cannot be verified. This CDR3 has 16 amino acids. Per the germline V gene, CDR1 is LNHDA and CDR2 is SQIVND (reference sequence). The CDR3 here is CASSIGRHTGSQPQHF.

This sequence joins TRBV4-3 and TRBJ2-2; TCRdb's D gene call, TRBD2, goes unchecked for lack of DNA. The CDR3 has 15 residues. The germline V gene has CDR1 LGHNA and CDR2 YSLEER. The CDR3 is CASSPNSGLTGELFF.

This rearrangement joins TRBV20-1 to TRBJ2-1; the TCRdb call, TRBD2, lacks DNA for checking. The V gene's germline CDR1 is DFQATT and CDR2 SNEGSKA (reference sequence). CDR3 length: 14 amino acids. The CDR3 spells CSAVKREGYNEQFF.

V gene TRBV19 combines with J gene TRBJ2-2. The length of the CDR3 is 13 residues. Germline-derived CDR1 and CDR2 are LNHDA and SQIVND (reference sequence). This CDR3 is CASRRTNTGELFF.

The chain couples TRBV11-2 to TRBJ2-3. Germline V gene lookup returns CDR1 SGHAT and CDR2 FQNNGV. The CDR3 covers 12 residues. CDR3 amino acids: CASSLNTDTQYF. Combining the CDR3 with reference TRBV11-2 and TRBJ2-3 gives the whole variable domain EAGVAQSPRYKIIEKRQSVAFWCNPISGHATLYWYQQILGQGPKLLIQFQNNGVVDDSQLPKDRFSAERLKGVDSTLKIQPAKLEDSAVYLCASSLNTDTQYFGPGTRLTVL.

This sequence joins TRBV5-5 and TRBJ2-5; checking the TCRdb D call of TRBD2 is not possible without DNA. This CDR3 has 15 residues. Germline V lookup: CDR1 SGHKS, CDR2 YYEKEE (reference sequence). The CDR3 sequence: CASSLGLAREETQYF.

This sequence joins TRBV7-2 and TRBJ2-1; TCRdb designates TRBD2, a call that cannot be tested without DNA. Germline V gene data show CDR1 as SGHTA and CDR2 as FQGNSA. This CDR3 spans 17 amino acids. CDR3 region: CASSSVVTAGGAVGQFF.